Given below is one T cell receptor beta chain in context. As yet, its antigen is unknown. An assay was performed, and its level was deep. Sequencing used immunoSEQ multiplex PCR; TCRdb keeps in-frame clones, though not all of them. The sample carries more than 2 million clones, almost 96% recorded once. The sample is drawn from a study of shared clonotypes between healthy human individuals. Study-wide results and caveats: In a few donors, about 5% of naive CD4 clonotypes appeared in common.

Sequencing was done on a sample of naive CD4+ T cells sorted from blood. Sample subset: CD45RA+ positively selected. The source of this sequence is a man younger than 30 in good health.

In nucleotides, the CDR3 is TGTGCCAGCAGCCCACCCTCCTCGGGGGGAAGGGATACGCAGTATTTT. This translates into CASSPPSSGGRDTQYF. The chain uses TRBV25-1 and TRBJ2-3; 7 bases are a match to TRBD2. J lost 6 bases, V lost 6 bases, and 15 bases had no gene match. The CDR3 sequence is 16 residues long. From germline, CDR1 is MGHDK and CDR2 SYGVNS.